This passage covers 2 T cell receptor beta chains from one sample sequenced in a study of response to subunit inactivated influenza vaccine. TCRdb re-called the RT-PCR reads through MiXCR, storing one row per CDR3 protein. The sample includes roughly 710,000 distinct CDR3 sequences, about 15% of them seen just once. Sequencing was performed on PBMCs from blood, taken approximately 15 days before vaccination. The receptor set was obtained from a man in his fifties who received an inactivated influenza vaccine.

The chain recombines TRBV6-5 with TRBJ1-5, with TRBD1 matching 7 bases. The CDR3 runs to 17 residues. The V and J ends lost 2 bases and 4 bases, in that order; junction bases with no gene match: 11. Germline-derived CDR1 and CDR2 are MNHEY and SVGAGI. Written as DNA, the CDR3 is TGTGCCAGCAGTTACAGGGGACAGCGATCAATGAATCAGCCCCAGCATTTT. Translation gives CASSYRGQRSMNQPQHF.

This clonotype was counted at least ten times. Here the CDR3 DNA reads TGCGCCAGCAGTTACGTAAGGAGCGATGAGCAGTTCTTC. The encoded protein is CASSYVRSDEQFF. The chain combines TRBV5-1 with TRBJ2-1; the D is unclear. Germline V gene lookup returns CDR1 SGHRS and CDR2 YFSETQ. This CDR3 spans 13 amino acids. The germline V and J ends were trimmed by 5 bases and 8 bases, with 14 bases remaining between them.